The sequence of this T cell receptor (beta chain) was determined in a study of blood T cell repertoires in COVID-19. Study processing details: Amplified reference gene primers provided the basis for estimating nucleated cell counts. Some clones are missing from TCRdb's copy, which holds only in-frame ones; the method was immunoSEQ multiplex PCR. V and J calls plus clone size are reproduced from that table; the DNA served to infer D and trimming. The profile shows under 200,000 clones, about 89% of them singletons. This CDR3 has 14 residues. The J segment lost 2 bases and the V segment lost 10 bases, leaving 11 bases of the junction unmatched. Germline values: CDR1 LNHDA, CDR2 SQIVND (reference sequence).

This receptor was obtained from a man aged 70 or older with acute or convalescent COVID-19. The V gene is TRBV19, the J gene TRBJ2-7; 7 nucleotides match TRBD2. Source material: peripheral blood. This CDR3 reads CATDPTGGAYEQYF. The CDR3 DNA is TGTGCCACGGACCCCACGGGGGGAGCCTACGAGCAGTACTTC.